The 30 T cell receptor beta chains below come from one sample, sequenced in a study of cytomegalovirus exposure and HLA in healthy donors. A multiplex PCR was run with 60 Vbeta primers and 13 Jbeta primers. Here immunoSEQ multiplex PCR was the method, and the copy in TCRdb shows in-frame clones only, minus some. The specimen's table records under 200,000 clones. Sequenced material: PBMCs. The receptors here all came from a man under 40 in good health and CMV-seronegative.

The chain joins TRBV5-1 to TRBJ1-3; D gene uncertain. Per germline, CDR1 SGHRS and CDR2 YFSETQ. Trimming removed 2 bases from V and 4 bases from J, with 7 bases in between. The CDR3 has 13 amino acids. CDR3 sequence reads: CASSFWPGNTIYF. CDR3 coding DNA: TGCGCCAGCAGCTTTTGGCCAGGAAACACCATATATTTT.

The rearrangement links TRBV29-1 to TRBJ2-2; 8 bases are shared with TRBD1. In germline, CDR1 is SQVTM, CDR2 ANQGSEA. The CDR3 extends over 13 amino acids. V lost 1 base to trimming and J lost 8 bases; unmatched junction nucleotides: 3. The CDR3 is CSVEAGGRGELFF. The CDR3 DNA reads TGCAGCGTTGAAGCAGGGGGCAGGGGGGAGCTGTTTTTT.

The J gene is TRBJ1-1, the V gene TRBV28, with D hard to call. From germline, CDR1 is MDHEN and CDR2 SYDVKM. The CDR3 sequence is 14 residues long. V was clipped by 1 base and J by 5 bases, with 11 bases between them. The CDR3 spells CASSLSHSVTEAFF. CDR3 DNA: TGTGCCAGCAGTTTATCCCACTCGGTTACTGAAGCTTTCTTT.

The J gene is TRBJ2-3, the V gene TRBV7-6; 10 bases agree with TRBD2. The CDR3 contains 17 residues. Germline V CDR1 and CDR2: SGHVS, FNYEAQ. After removal of 7 bases from V and 3 bases from J, the junction contained 13 bases not matched to a gene. The CDR3 nucleotides read TGTGCCAGCACTGTTTCATCGGCTAGCGGGAGTACAGATACGCAGTATTTT. It yields the protein CASTVSSASGSTDTQYF.

The chain has TRBV28 and TRBJ2-7, with unresolved D. Germline-derived CDR1 and CDR2 are MDHEN and SYDVKM. Deletions cut 4 bases from V and 7 bases from J, with 11 bases between. The CDR3 is 12 residues long. The chain's CDR3 is CASSYSVREQYF. The CDR3 DNA is TGTGCCAGCAGTTATTCGGTCAGGGAGCAGTACTTC.

The CDR3 DNA sequence: TGTGCCAGCAGCGTAGGGGGCATCGCAGATACGCAGTATTTT. Translation gives CASSVGGIADTQYF. V gene TRBV9 combines with J gene TRBJ2-3, with D perhaps TRBD1 (5 bases). V lost 0 bases to trimming and J lost 4 bases, with 9 bases between them. CDR1 is SGDLS, CDR2 YYNGEE, per germline. This CDR3 spans 14 amino acids.

The rearrangement uses TRBV19 and TRBJ1-2; 7 bases are a match to TRBD1. In germline, CDR1 is LNHDA, CDR2 SQIVND (reference sequence). Trimming cost V 3 bases and J 4 bases; bases outside gene matches: 8. This CDR3 comprises 15 residues. This CDR3 reads CASSMRTGAVYGYTF. The CDR3, as DNA: TGTGCCAGTAGTATGAGGACAGGAGCCGTCTATGGCTACACCTTC.

This chain connects TRBV12-5 to TRBJ1-1; D not resolved. The CDR3 covers 13 residues. Looked up from germline, CDR1 is LGHNT and CDR2 is FRNRAP. V lost 5 bases, J lost 4 bases, and 11 bases lay in between. Written as DNA, the CDR3 is TGTGCTAGTGGTGGTTCCATCGGCACTGAAGCTTTCTTT. This gives the protein CASGGSIGTEAFF.

This rearrangement joins TRBV19 to TRBJ2-5; no clear D. The J call may be in error: the DNA end matches TRBJ2-7 better. The CDR3 sequence is 13 residues long. CDR1 and CDR2 from the germline V gene are LNHDA and SQIVND (reference sequence). CDR3 loop: CASSINVGVEQYF. CDR3 bases: TGTGCCAGTAGTATAAACGTTGGAGTCGAGCAGTACTTC.

The chain recombines TRBV4-3 with TRBJ1-2, with TRBD1 matching over 8 bases. The length of the CDR3 is 13 residues. J gave up 4 bases and V 3 bases, and 1 base lay outside the gene matches. Germline CDR1 and CDR2: LGHNA and YSLEER. CDR3 sequence (DNA): TGCGCCAGCAGCCAGGGGACAGGCTATGGCTACACCTTC. It encodes CASSQGTGYGYTF.

V and J are TRBV2 and TRBJ1-1; 7 nucleotides align to TRBD1. V gave up 0 bases and J gave up 3 bases; unmatched junction bases: 1. From germline, CDR1 is SNHLY and CDR2 FYNNEI. There are 14 residues in the CDR3. The DNA of the CDR3 is TGTGCCAGCAGTGAAGCGCAGGGGGACACTGAAGCTTTCTTT. Protein sequence: CASSEAQGDTEAFF.

The V call is TRBV4-3, the J call TRBJ2-1, with 13 nucleotides matching TRBD2. The CDR3 has 20 residues. Germline CDR1 reads LGHNA; CDR2 reads YSLEER. V lost 4 bases, J lost 0 bases, and 12 bases stayed unmatched. CDR3: CASSRAILGLAGVSYNEQFF. In DNA form, the CDR3 reads TGCGCCAGCAGCCGTGCCATTCTAGGACTAGCGGGAGTCTCCTACAATGAGCAGTTCTTC.

The CDR3 is CASSFGGDAEAFF. The DNA of the CDR3 is TGTGCCAGCAGCTTCGGAGGGGATGCTGAAGCTTTCTTT. V is TRBV7-9 and J is TRBJ1-1; perhaps TRBD1 as D (5 bases). Germline CDR1 and CDR2: SEHNR and FQNEAQ (reference sequence). The CDR3 loop spans 13 amino acids. The V gene lost 3 bases and the J gene lost 6 bases, with 11 bases spanning the gap.

V is TRBV21-1 and J is TRBJ2-3; the table's D call of TRBD1 was not tested on the DNA. TRBV21-1 is an annotated pseudogene. The CDR3 covers 17 residues. The CDR3 protein is CASSKVRGQMSTDTQYF. CDR3 in DNA: TGTGCCAGCAGCAAAGTCCGCGGACAGATGAGCACAGATACGCAGTATTTT.

The V gene is TRBV27, the J gene TRBJ1-2; possibly TRBD1 for D (5 bases). V was clipped by 10 bases and J by 5 bases, with 23 bases between them. The CDR3 has 15 amino acids. Germline CDR1 reads MNHEY; CDR2 reads SMNVEV (reference sequence). CDR3 residues: CATGTIRDGRYGYTF. CDR3 nucleotides: TGTGCCACCGGGACTATCAGGGACGGTCGATATGGCTACACCTTC.

The CDR3 spells CAISRAGGMADTQYF. In DNA form, the CDR3 reads TGTGCCATCAGCAGAGCGGGAGGGATGGCAGATACGCAGTATTTT. The chain combines TRBV10-3 with TRBJ2-3, with 10 bases lining up with TRBD2. The CDR3 covers 15 residues. Trimming removed 6 bases from V and 4 bases from J; junction bases left unmatched: 7. The germline V gene encodes CDR1 ENHRY and CDR2 SYGVKD.

V is TRBV4-1 and J is TRBJ1-4; D gene uncertain. The V gene's germline CDR1 is MGHRA and CDR2 YSYEKL. Between the trimmed V and J ends, which lost 1 base and 0 bases, there was a span of 9 bases. This CDR3 comprises 16 residues. The CDR3 bases are TGCGCCAGCAGCCAAGGGGCGGGCTCAACTAATGAAAAACTGTTTTTT. Translating gives CASSQGAGSTNEKLFF.

The chain links TRBV5-4 to TRBJ2-2, with 10 bases identical to TRBD2. Germline CDR1 is SGHNT and CDR2 is YYREEE (reference sequence). The V segment lost 0 bases and the J segment 7 bases; nucleotides outside the gene matches: 9. This CDR3 is 17 amino acids long. CDR3 sequence (DNA): TGTGCCAGCAGCTTGGAGTCTAGCGGGAGTTTAGGCGGGGAGCTGTTTTTT. It specifies CASSLESSGSLGGELFF.

The J gene is TRBJ1-3, the V gene TRBV28; D gene ambiguous. Trimming left V 6 bases short and J 4 bases short, with 16 bases between. CDR3 size: 15 residues. The germline V gene encodes CDR1 MDHEN and CDR2 SYDVKM. The CDR3 spells CASSWSGITGNTIYF. CDR3 sequence (DNA): TGTGCCAGCAGCTGGTCCGGGATCACGGGAAACACCATATATTTT.

The CDR3 region is CASSFYTGNEQFF. Written as DNA, the CDR3 is TGTGCCAGCAGCTTTTATACAGGCAATGAGCAGTTCTTC. The rearrangement joins TRBV7-3 to TRBJ2-1; possibly TRBD1 for D (5 bases). The CDR3 spans 13 residues. V lost 3 bases and J 6 bases, leaving 9 bases between the germline ends. The germline gives CDR1 SGHTA, CDR2 FQGTGA.

The V call is TRBV2, the J call TRBJ2-7; D uncertain. The CDR3 sequence is 11 residues long. Germline assignment: CDR1 SNHLY and CDR2 FYNNEI. V shed 4 bases and J shed 5 bases, with 6 bases lying between them. The CDR3 sequence: CASSVQNEQYF. CDR3 coding DNA: TGTGCCAGCAGTGTACAAAACGAGCAGTACTTC.

The chain links TRBV28 to TRBJ1-5, with TRBD1 matching 9 bases. The CDR3 extends over 14 amino acids. Unmatched junction bases numbered 8, after V lost 6 bases and J lost 8 bases. Germline loops: CDR1 MDHEN, CDR2 SYDVKM. CDR3 in amino acids: CASREQGARKPQHF. The CDR3 bases are TGTGCCAGCAGAGAACAGGGGGCAAGGAAGCCCCAGCATTTT.

V is TRBV6-1 and J is TRBJ2-7; the match to TRBD2 covers 11 bases. This CDR3 comprises 14 residues. Germline loops: CDR1 MNHNS, CDR2 SASEGT. Losses at the gene ends were 6 bases for V and 5 bases for J; bases not matched to a gene: 6. The CDR3: CASRIAGGGHEQYF. The CDR3 bases are TGTGCCAGCAGGATAGCGGGAGGGGGACACGAGCAGTACTTC.

The rearrangement uses TRBV5-1 and TRBJ2-3; 10 bases are a match to TRBD2. The CDR3 sequence is 16 residues long. Germline V gene lookup returns CDR1 SGHRS and CDR2 YFSETQ. V lost 1 base, J lost 0 bases, and 2 bases stayed unmatched. The CDR3 nucleotides read TGCGCCAGCAGCTTGATGACTAGCGGGAGCACAGATACGCAGTATTTT. Amino acids: CASSLMTSGSTDTQYF.

The chain recombines TRBV7-9 with TRBJ2-3, with 7 bases lining up with TRBD2. V lost 0 bases and J lost 1; bases outside the gene matches: 10. Germline V gene data show CDR1 as SEHNR and CDR2 as FQNEAQ (reference sequence). The CDR3 contains 18 residues. CDR3 protein: CASSLAVAGGSRTDTQYF. The CDR3 nucleotides are TGTGCCAGCAGCTTAGCGGTCGCCGGGGGGAGCCGCACAGATACGCAGTATTTT.

The chain recombines TRBV4-2 with TRBJ2-1, with 8 bases lining up with TRBD2. The length of the CDR3 is 18 residues. CDR1 is LGHNA, CDR2 YNFKEQ, per germline. The trim removed 1 base at V and 5 bases at J, leaving 13 bases unmatched. The CDR3 spells CASSQGLYRAGGNNEQFF. CDR3 coding DNA: TGTGCCAGCAGCCAAGGGCTTTACCGGGCGGGAGGCAACAATGAGCAGTTCTTC.

The rearrangement links TRBV19 to TRBJ2-3; 8 bases are shared with TRBD1. This CDR3 region has 14 residues. Germline trimming cut 6 bases from V and 7 bases from J; bases unmatched to any gene: 9. Germline CDR1 LNHDA, CDR2 SQIVND (reference sequence). CDR3 sequence reads: CASRRGQDVNTQYF. The CDR3 nucleotides are TGTGCCAGTAGAAGGGGACAGGACGTCAATACGCAGTATTTT.

J is TRBJ1-1 and V is TRBV6-1; D unresolved. This CDR3 is built from 15 residues. The V gene lost 6 bases and the J gene lost 5 bases, with 19 bases spanning the gap. The germline gives CDR1 MNHNS, CDR2 SASEGT. The CDR3 protein is CASSLSMGSWTEAFF. CDR3 coding DNA: TGTGCCAGCAGCTTAAGCATGGGTAGCTGGACTGAAGCTTTCTTT.

The chain employs TRBV5-8 and TRBJ1-1; 9 nucleotides line up with TRBD1. Germline V CDR1 and CDR2: SGHTS, YDEGEE. The CDR3 consists of 15 residues. With 8 bases clipped from V and 2 bases from J, the junction kept 10 bases outside the gene matches. The CDR3 sequence is CASDTGTGKNTEAFF. CDR3 bases: TGTGCCAGTGATACCGGGACAGGGAAAAACACTGAAGCTTTCTTT.

The J gene is TRBJ2-1, the V gene TRBV5-1; 10 nucleotides match TRBD2. This CDR3 comprises 15 residues. Germline trimming cut 7 bases from V and 1 base from J; bases unmatched to any gene: 5. Germline V CDR1 and CDR2: SGHRS, YFSETQ. The CDR3 sequence is CASGRTSGSYNEQFF. For the CDR3, the DNA is TGCGCCAGCGGGAGGACTAGCGGTTCCTACAATGAGCAGTTCTTC.